The entry below gives a single T cell receptor beta chain sequence along with its context. No cognate antigen has been identified for it. One base away there is no much larger clone; base qualities are not given. Sequencing relied on an Illumina HiSeq 2500. Quantitative 5'-RACE with molecular barcodes was used to prepare TCR beta libraries. Concerning the study's data processing: Disease-linked TCR variants were identified with a new computational method built on a probabilistic model of VDJ rearrangement. In-frame beta chains were kept once TCRdb had trimmed the public reads at Q25 with fastp and called clones with MiXCR. Every entry covers one CDR3 protein and lists the most common genes and DNA from its rows. TCRdb assigned the V and J calls; the authors' analysis was not used. The sample table shows around 100,000 distinct CDR3 sequences, and less than 25% are seen once. The ten most abundant clones make up 9% to 15% of the sample.

The data are from a study of CD8 T cells in ankylosing spondylitis (dated by TCRdb to between 2016 and 2019). Some background on the complete study: The study profiled T cell receptor beta repertoires in healthy donors and ankylosing spondylitis patients to find disease-linked TCR variants. The full study cohort comprised roughly 24 ankylosing spondylitis patients and about a hundred healthy donors. Peripheral blood was sampled, and synovial fluid was also collected from ankylosing spondylitis patients. Summary of the overall study and its limitations: Blood from ankylosing spondylitis patients appeared to be characterized by a TCR beta motif made up of 8 or 9 highly homologous amino acid variants. In peripheral blood, the disease-linked clones were found at relatively low frequencies and had a CD8+ phenotype. Some TCR beta motif variants had previously been reported in synovial fluid and blood of reactive arthritis patients, which suggested common disease-initiation mechanisms. Significant enrichment of the disease-linked clones was reported in matched synovial fluid samples from ankylosing spondylitis patients.

V lost 9 bases and J lost 1 base; the stretch between them is 14 bases long. The CDR3 measures 14 amino acids from cysteine to phenylalanine. Here the CDR3 DNA is all that survives: 42 bases in frame from base 1. Based on the germline V gene, the CDR1 and CDR2 sequences are WSHSY and SAAADI. Synovial fluid samples and blood samples obtained from the same ankylosing spondylitis patients were matched. Sequencing used synovial fluid, either unsorted or a sorted T cell fraction (not recorded which). The receptor was isolated from a male donor with ankylosing spondylitis. Rearrangement joined TRBV10-2 to TRBJ2-3, with a weak D call of TRBD2 (6 bases match). Here the CDR3 is given as CASTSRRGTDTQYF. The DNA reads TGCGCCAGTACTAGCAGACGGGGCACAGATACGCAGTATTTT.